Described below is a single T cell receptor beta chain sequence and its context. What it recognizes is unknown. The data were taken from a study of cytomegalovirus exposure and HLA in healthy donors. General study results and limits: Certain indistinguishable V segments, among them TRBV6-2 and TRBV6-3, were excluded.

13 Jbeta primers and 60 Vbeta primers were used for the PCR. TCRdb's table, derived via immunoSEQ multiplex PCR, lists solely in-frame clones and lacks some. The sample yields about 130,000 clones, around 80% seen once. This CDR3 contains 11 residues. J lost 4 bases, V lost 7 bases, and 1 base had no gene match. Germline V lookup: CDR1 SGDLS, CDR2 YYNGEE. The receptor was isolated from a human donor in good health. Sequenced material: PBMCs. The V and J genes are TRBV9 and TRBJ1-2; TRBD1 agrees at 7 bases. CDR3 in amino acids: CASRDSYGYTF. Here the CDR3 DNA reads TGTGCCAGCCGGGACAGCTATGGCTACACCTTC.